The sequence of this T cell receptor (beta chain) was determined in a study of blood T cell repertoires in COVID-19. As for the study in general: Sites across the United States, Italy and Spain contributed samples from acute and convalescent COVID-19. Nucleic acid was either cDNA or gDNA, and it came from T cells, B-cell-depleted T cells, or PBMCs.

Per the original methods: Estimation of nucleated cell counts relied on the amplification of reference gene primers. The protocol was immunoSEQ multiplex PCR, while the TCRdb copy is restricted to in-frame clones and leaves out a portion. The DNA was the basis for D and trimming; V, J and clone size are from that table. Counted here are about 360,000 clones, approximately 86% occurring once; the ten biggest clones make up around 7.4%. V lost 1 base, J lost 5 bases, and 16 bases lay in between. This CDR3 is built from 16 residues. Germline lookup yields CDR1 LGHDT and CDR2 YNNKEL (reference sequence).

Sequencing was performed on peripheral blood. The sequence derives from a woman aged 55-70 years with COVID-19, enrolled during active disease. This sequence joins TRBV3-1 (or the pseudogene TRBV3-2) and TRBJ2-3; weak D call: TRBD1 (5 bases). This CDR3 is CASSQGTSLQGDTQYF. The CDR3 coding sequence is TGTGCCAGCAGCCAAGGGACGTCCCTCCAGGGAGATACGCAGTATTTT.